The T cell receptor (beta chain) described here comes from a study of metastatic and nonmetastatic thyroid tumors. In the original workflow: The authors used CDR3 differences across clinicopathological groups to build a distant-metastasis classifier for papillary thyroid cancer. TCRdb re-clonotyped the PCR reads via MiXCR. TCRdb, rather than the study authors, made the V and J calls. The table shows about 5,000 clones, with 34% occurring only once. Trimming left V 1 base short and J 1 base short, with 13 bases between. This CDR3 has 17 amino acids. CDR1 is PRHDT and CDR2 is FYEKMQ in the germline V gene (reference sequence). None of the patients had undergone any treatment ahead of thyroid surgery.

This sequence originates from a male donor with papillary thyroid cancer or a benign thyroid nodule (not recorded which). Some clones in this sample may be carry-over from other donors' samples. The sample taken for sequencing was adjacent normal tissue. This chain connects TRBV13 to TRBJ2-2, with TRBD2 as a possible D gene (8 bases). CDR3 residues: CASSLDGGDRNTGELFF. Written as DNA, the CDR3 is TGTGCCAGCAGCTTAGACGGGGGGGACAGGAACACCGGGGAGCTGTTTTTT.